This T cell receptor (beta chain) was observed in a study of CD8 T cells in ankylosing spondylitis (dated by TCRdb to the late 2010s). Background on the whole study: The study set out to find disease-linked TCR variants by profiling T cell receptor beta repertoires in ankylosing spondylitis patients and healthy donors. The full study cohort was made up of 25 to 30 ankylosing spondylitis patients and fewer than 120 healthy donors. Peripheral blood was sampled, and synovial fluid was additionally collected from ankylosing spondylitis patients.

What the authors observed across the whole study: Blood from ankylosing spondylitis patients appeared to be characterized by a TCR beta motif made up of under ten highly homologous amino acid variants. Significant enrichment of the disease-linked clones was reported in matched synovial fluid samples from ankylosing spondylitis patients. Some motif variants were previously reported in synovial fluid and blood of reactive arthritis patients, suggesting common disease-initiation mechanisms. A CD8+ phenotype was shown by the disease-linked clones, which were found at relatively low frequencies in peripheral blood.

In the germline V gene (reference sequence), CDR1 corresponds to SEHNR and CDR2 to FQNEAQ. V is pared back by 4 bases and J by 8 bases, with 7 bases lying between the germline termini. The CDR3, from cysteine to phenylalanine, totals 11 residues. Only the CDR3 DNA stays, 33 bases, in frame from base 1. The sample holds many counts of this clonotype. It has no known antigen specificity. Base qualities are not recorded, but no much larger clone differs from it by a single base. The run used an Illumina HiSeq 2500. Quantitative 5'-RACE with molecular barcodes was the method used to prepare the TCR beta libraries. In the original analysis: A new computational method based on a probabilistic model of VDJ rearrangement was used to identify disease-linked TCR variants. TCRdb reanalyzed the raw reads on its own, using fastp at Q25 for trimming and MiXCR for clone calling, and kept in-frame beta chains. Entries are consolidated by CDR3 protein sequence, retaining the most common genes and DNA. For this entry, the V and J calls and clone size follow TCRdb and not the study's own pipeline. A total of about 250,000 distinct CDR3 sequences appear in this sample, around 8% of them only once. The ten most abundant clones make up approximately 5% of the sample.

The receptor's source is a female donor with ankylosing spondylitis or in good health (not recorded which). The sequence joins TRBV7-9 to TRBJ2-3, with no reliable assignment of the D segment. Sequences were obtained from blood, either unsorted or a sorted T cell fraction (not recorded which). The sequenced DNA: TGTGCCAGCAGCTCGACCGTTACGCAGTATTTT. This encodes CASSSTVTQYF. Here the CDR3 is joined to the reference TRBV7-9 and TRBJ2-3 genes, and the full variable domain is: DTGVSQNPRHKITKRGQNVTFRCDPISEHNRLYWYRQTLGQGPEFLTYFQNEAQLEKSRLLSDRFSAERPKGSFSTLEIQRTEQGDSAMYLCASSSTVTQYFGPGTRLTVL.